This T cell receptor beta chain is from a study of spatial heterogeneity in lung cancer. Turning to the study itself: Detected sequences consistently included more beta-chain ones than alpha-chain ones.

This clonotype was observed at least ten times. Time point meaning: sample taken at primary tumor resection. Some 72 TRACERx patients with early, untreated non-small cell lung cancer donated samples. Extraction of whole RNA from tumor, nontumor lung or frozen PBMC preceded unsorted sequencing. V was shortened by 7 bases and J by 1 base, with 11 bases between the two germline ends. Germline assignment: CDR1 MDHEN and CDR2 SYDVKM. The CDR3 spans 14 residues. TCRdb recomputed calls from the 5' RACE reads with MiXCR, one row per CDR3 protein. This table holds 30,000 to 45,000 distinct CDR3 sequences, 3% to 3.5% found once.

This specimen consisted of normal lung tissue next to the tumor, obtained at surgery. The rearrangement uses TRBV28 and TRBJ1-5; D is perhaps TRBD1 (5 bases). The source is a male donor with early-stage non-small cell lung cancer. The CDR3: CASNQGYSNQPQHF. The DNA of the CDR3 is TGTGCCAGCAACCAGGGATACAGCAATCAGCCCCAGCATTTT.